The entry that follows covers one TCR beta chain sequence. What it binds is unknown. The assay was immunoSEQ multiplex PCR, and TCRdb's table has in-frame clones only and misses some. There are some 130,000 clones in the sample; around 94% occur only once, and 0.02% to 0.03% lies in the top ten. The CDR3 contains 15 residues. Germline loops: CDR1 MNHEY, CDR2 SMNVEV (reference sequence). V lost 2 bases and J lost 6, with 15 bases in between. The source of the thymus tissue was resections taken during corrective heart surgery. This entry comes from a study of human thymus T cells. Findings of the study overall: Thymic as well as blood repertoires seemed to favor certain V and J genes unevenly.

This sequence joins TRBV27 and TRBJ2-3, with D tentatively TRBD2 (5 bases). The material sequenced was thymus tissue. This TCR was recovered from a boy less than two years old with a congenital heart defect but otherwise immunologically healthy. The CDR3 DNA reads as TGTGCCAGCAGTTTACTCCCCGGACTGGTCGATACGCAGTATTTT. Its protein is CASSLLPGLVDTQYF.